This T cell receptor (beta chain) was sequenced for a study of breast tumors, draining lymph nodes, adjacent tissues. TCRdb fed the multiplex PCR reads into MiXCR, producing one record per CDR3 protein. The sample consists of approximately 280,000 distinct CDR3 sequences, more than 30% of them appearing once. Germline V CDR1 and CDR2: SNHLY, FYNNEI. CDR3 length equals 15 residues. The ends lost 3 bases at V and 1 base at J; junction bases unmatched: 2. Turning to this clonotype: Its antigen remains unidentified.

Study-wide findings and caveats: Luminal-like breast cancer showed significantly higher tumor–nontumor repertoire similarity than basal-like. The lymph node origin of tumor T cells was framed as consistent with a hypothesis, not demonstrated. Tumors had less TCR diversity than lymph nodes, more than nontumor tissue.

Samples came from axillary lymph nodes draining the breast cancer. The source is a female donor with breast cancer. Some clones in this sample may be carry-over from other donors' samples. Sequenced: axillary lymph node tissue. The chain joins TRBV2 to TRBJ2-5, with TRBD2 matching 10 bases. In DNA, the CDR3 is TGTGCCAGCAGTGATCAGCGGGGGGGCCAAGAGACCCAGTACTTC. Amino acids: CASSDQRGGQETQYF.